This record covers a single T cell receptor beta chain. This specimen belongs to a study of blood T cell repertoires in COVID-19. Only in-frame clones appear in the TCRdb table, and some are missing; sequencing was by immunoSEQ multiplex PCR. The sample has about 48,000 clones; 80% to 90% are singletons. Between the trimmed V and J ends, which lost 5 bases and 1 base, there was a span of 9 bases. The CDR3 has 13 amino acids. Germline assignment: CDR1 SGHNT and CDR2 YYREEE (reference sequence). This clonotype originated in a woman older than 75 with acute or convalescent COVID-19. Sequencing was carried out using peripheral blood. The rearrangement uses TRBV5-4 and TRBJ1-1; weak D call: TRBD1 (5 bases). CDR3 protein: CASRPDRNTEAFF. The CDR3 coding sequence is TGTGCCAGCAGACCCGACAGGAACACTGAAGCTTTCTTT.